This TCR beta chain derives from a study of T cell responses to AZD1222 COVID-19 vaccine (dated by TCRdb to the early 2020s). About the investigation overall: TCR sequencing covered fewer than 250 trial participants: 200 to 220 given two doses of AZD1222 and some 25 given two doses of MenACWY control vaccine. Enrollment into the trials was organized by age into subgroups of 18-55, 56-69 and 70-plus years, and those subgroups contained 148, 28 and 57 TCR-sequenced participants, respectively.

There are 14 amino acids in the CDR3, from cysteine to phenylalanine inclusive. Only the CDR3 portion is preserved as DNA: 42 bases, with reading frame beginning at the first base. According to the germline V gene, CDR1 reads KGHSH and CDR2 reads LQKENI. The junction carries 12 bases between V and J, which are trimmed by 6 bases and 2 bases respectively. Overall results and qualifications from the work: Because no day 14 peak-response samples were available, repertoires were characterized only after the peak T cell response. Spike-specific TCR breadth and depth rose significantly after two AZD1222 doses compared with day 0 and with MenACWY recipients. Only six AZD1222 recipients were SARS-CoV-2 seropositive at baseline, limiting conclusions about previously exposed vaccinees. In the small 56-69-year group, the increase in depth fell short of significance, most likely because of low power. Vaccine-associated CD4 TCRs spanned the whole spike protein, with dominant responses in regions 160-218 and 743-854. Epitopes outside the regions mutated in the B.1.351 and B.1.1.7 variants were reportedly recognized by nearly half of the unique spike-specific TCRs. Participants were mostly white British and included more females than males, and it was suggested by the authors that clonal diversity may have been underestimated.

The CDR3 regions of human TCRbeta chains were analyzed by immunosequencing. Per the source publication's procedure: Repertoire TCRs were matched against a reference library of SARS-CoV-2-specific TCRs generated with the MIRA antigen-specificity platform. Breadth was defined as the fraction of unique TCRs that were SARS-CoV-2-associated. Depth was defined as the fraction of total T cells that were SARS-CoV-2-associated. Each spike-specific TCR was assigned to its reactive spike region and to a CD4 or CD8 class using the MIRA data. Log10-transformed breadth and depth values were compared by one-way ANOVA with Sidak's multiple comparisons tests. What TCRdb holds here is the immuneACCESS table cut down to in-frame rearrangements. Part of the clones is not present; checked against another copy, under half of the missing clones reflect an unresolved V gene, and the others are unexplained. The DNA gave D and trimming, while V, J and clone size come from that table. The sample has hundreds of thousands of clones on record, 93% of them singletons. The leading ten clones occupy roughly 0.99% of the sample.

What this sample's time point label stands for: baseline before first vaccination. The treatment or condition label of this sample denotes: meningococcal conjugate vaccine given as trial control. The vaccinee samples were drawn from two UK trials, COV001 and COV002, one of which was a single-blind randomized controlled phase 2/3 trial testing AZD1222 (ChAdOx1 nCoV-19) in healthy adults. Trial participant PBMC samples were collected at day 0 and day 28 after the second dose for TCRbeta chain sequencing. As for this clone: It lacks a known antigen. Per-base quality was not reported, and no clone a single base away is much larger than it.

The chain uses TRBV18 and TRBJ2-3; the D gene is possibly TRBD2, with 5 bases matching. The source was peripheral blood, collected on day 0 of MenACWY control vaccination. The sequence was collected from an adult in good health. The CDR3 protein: CASSSAATTDTQYF. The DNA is TGTGCCAGCTCTAGCGCCGCCACCACAGATACGCAGTATTTT. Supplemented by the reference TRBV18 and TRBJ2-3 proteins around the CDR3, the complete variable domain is NAGVMQNPRHLVRRRGQEARLRCSPMKGHSHVYWYRQLPEEGLKFMVYLQKENIIDESGMPKERFSAEFPKEGPSILRIQQVVRGDSAAYFCASSSAATTDTQYFGPGTRLTVL.